These 31 T cell receptor beta chains share one sample of origin, sequenced in a study of blood T cell repertoires in COVID-19. The table came from immunoSEQ multiplex PCR; TCRdb's copy has only in-frame clones and leaves some out. Of under 200,000 clones listed, about 85% are singletons. Sequencing was performed on peripheral blood. The source of these receptors is a man in his 70s who had recovered from COVID-19.

The genes are TRBV3-1 (or the pseudogene TRBV3-2) and TRBJ1-1; the D is unclear. V gave up 0 bases and J gave up 6 bases, with 11 bases separating them. This CDR3 is built from 14 residues. From germline, CDR1 is LGHDT and CDR2 YNNKEL (reference sequence). The CDR3 protein is CASSQETSGAEAFF. The CDR3 DNA is TGTGCCAGCAGCCAAGAAACGTCGGGTGCTGAAGCTTTCTTT.

The gene calls are TRBV2 and TRBJ1-6; TRBD1 matches 9 bases. The V gene end was trimmed by 4 bases and the J gene end by 7 bases; junction bases not matched to a gene: 5. CDR3 length equals 15 residues. The germline V gene encodes CDR1 SNHLY and CDR2 FYNNEI. CDR3 loop: CASSVETGGNSPLHF. For the CDR3, the DNA is TGTGCCAGCAGTGTAGAGACAGGGGGAAATTCACCCCTCCACTTT.

The chain is built from TRBV4-3 and TRBJ2-2, with 7 bases matching TRBD1. There are 15 residues in the CDR3. With V trimmed by 0 bases and J by 4 bases, 2 bases remained unmatched. Germline CDR1 LGHNA, CDR2 YSLEER. The chain's CDR3 is CASSQEGTATGELFF. The DNA for the CDR3 is TGCGCCAGCAGCCAAGAGGGGACAGCCACCGGGGAGCTGTTTTTT.

The chain joins TRBV5-1 to TRBJ1-4, with no clear D. The CDR3 totals 15 residues. V was shortened by 6 bases and J by 0 bases, with 12 bases between the two germline ends. Looked up from germline, CDR1 is SGHRS and CDR2 is YFSETQ. The CDR3 is CASKTLISTNEKLFF. CDR3 nucleotides: TGCGCCAGCAAAACTCTGATATCAACTAATGAAAAACTGTTTTTT.

The chain is built from TRBV19 and TRBJ1-4, with TRBD1 matching 7 bases. Losses at the gene ends were 4 bases for V and 8 bases for J; bases not matched to a gene: 10. CDR1 and CDR2 from the germline V gene are LNHDA and SQIVND (reference sequence). This CDR3 contains 15 residues. The CDR3 spells CASSTTGTEGEKLFF. In nucleotides, the CDR3 is TGTGCCAGTAGTACGACCGGGACAGAAGGCGAAAAACTGTTTTTT.

This rearrangement joins TRBV14 to TRBJ1-3; perhaps TRBD1 as D (6 bases). Trimming cost V 5 bases and J 3 bases, with 17 bases left between them. This CDR3 comprises 16 residues. From germline, CDR1 is SGHDN and CDR2 FVKESK. CDR3 protein: CASSTHPDSRGNTIYF. CDR3 nucleotides: TGTGCCAGCAGCACGCACCCGGACAGCCGTGGAAACACCATATATTTT. Filled out from reference TRBV14 and TRBJ1-3, the complete variable domain reads EAGVTQFPSHSVIEKGQTVTLRCDPISGHDNLYWYRRVMGKEIKFLLHFVKESKQDESGMPNNRFLAERTGGTYSTLKVQPAELEDSGVYFCASSTHPDSRGNTIYFGEGSWLTVV.

This sequence joins TRBV3-1 (or the pseudogene TRBV3-2) and TRBJ2-2, with TRBD1 identical over 10 bases. The trim removed 3 bases at V and 6 bases at J, leaving 7 bases unmatched. Per germline, CDR1 LGHDT and CDR2 YNNKEL (reference sequence). This CDR3 contains 16 residues. The CDR3 here is CASSHDRTGGAGELFF. The CDR3 bases are TGTGCCAGCAGCCACGATAGGACAGGGGGTGCCGGGGAGCTGTTTTTT.

This clone has only one observation. The chain is built from TRBV19 and TRBJ1-4; D possibly corresponds to TRBD1 (5 bases). Germline V gives CDR1 LNHDA, CDR2 SQIVND (reference sequence). Trimming took off 9 bases at V and 5 bases at J, with 16 bases between the two ends. This CDR3 is 14 amino acids long. The DNA for the CDR3 is TGTGCCAGACCCGCAGGCTACAGGAATGAAAAACTGTTTTTT. This encodes CARPAGYRNEKLFF.

The chain uses TRBV7-9 and TRBJ2-3; D unresolved. Germline loops: CDR1 SEHNR, CDR2 FQNEAQ (reference sequence). CDR3 length: 12 amino acids. V was shortened by 5 bases and J by 4 bases, with 7 bases between the two germline ends. For the CDR3, the DNA is TGTGCCAGCAGCCCTCCGGCAGATACGCAGTATTTT. This encodes CASSPPADTQYF.

The rearrangement uses TRBV27 and TRBJ2-7; 10 bases line up with TRBD1. The CDR3 sequence is 15 residues long. Germline V gene sequence: CDR1 MNHEY, CDR2 SMNVEV (reference sequence). V was pared by 6 bases and J by 5 bases, with 10 bases of the junction left unmatched. CDR3 region: CASSSERQGADEQYF. The CDR3 DNA follows: TGTGCCAGCAGCTCAGAAAGACAGGGGGCCGACGAGCAGTACTTC.

The chain employs TRBV28 and TRBJ2-6; D remains ambiguous. The CDR3 contains 14 residues. Germline V lookup: CDR1 MDHEN, CDR2 SYDVKM. V lost 4 bases and J 0 bases, leaving 4 bases between the germline ends. The CDR3 sequence: CASSSGSGANVLTF. Written as DNA, the CDR3 is TGTGCCAGCAGTTCCGGCTCTGGGGCCAACGTCCTGACTTTC.

This rearrangement joins TRBV28 to TRBJ2-1; 7 nucleotides line up with TRBD1. CDR1 is MDHEN, CDR2 SYDVKM, per germline. This CDR3 has 12 residues. V trimming: 7 bases; J trimming: 10 bases; junction bases outside the gene matches: 7. DNA for the CDR3: TGTGCCAGCAATACAGGGGACGGGGAGCAGTTCTTC. The encoded protein is CASNTGDGEQFF.

The chain joins TRBV30 to TRBJ2-3, with D possibly TRBD2 on 5 matching bases. This CDR3 is 12 amino acids long. From germline, CDR1 is GTSNPN and CDR2 SVGIG (reference sequence). Deletions cut 2 bases from V and 14 bases from J, with 17 bases between. The CDR3 coding sequence is TGTGCCTGGAGTCTCGGAACTAGTACCCGGTATTTT. Its translation: CAWSLGTSTRYF.

The chain joins TRBV6-2 or TRBV6-3 to TRBJ2-6; D not certain. Trimming stripped 2 bases from V and 1 base from J, with 6 bases between. The germline CDR1 and CDR2 sequences are MNHEY and SVGEGT. The CDR3 length is 15 residues. The CDR3 here is CASSYKPSGANVLTF. The CDR3 nucleotides read TGTGCCAGCAGTTACAAGCCTTCTGGGGCCAACGTCCTGACTTTC.

The CDR3 bases are TGTGCCACCCGACAGGGGGCGAATCAGCCCCAGCATTTT. It codes for CATRQGANQPQHF. The chain is built from TRBV24-1 and TRBJ1-5; TRBD1 matches at 10 bases. Germline CDR1 and CDR2: KGHDR and SFDVKD. V dropped 9 bases and J dropped 4; count of bases not matched to a gene: 2. The CDR3 has 13 amino acids.

The chain couples TRBV12-3 or TRBV12-4 to TRBJ2-1; D gene uncertain. Trimming removed 5 bases from V and 6 bases from J, with 5 bases in between. The length of the CDR3 is 11 residues. CDR3 bases: TGTGCCAGCAGTCCCGGCAATGAGCAGTTCTTC. Residues: CASSPGNEQFF.

V and J are TRBV19 and TRBJ2-3; D might be TRBD1 (5 bases). Trimming took off 5 bases at V and 0 bases at J, with 15 bases between the two ends. CDR3 length equals 16 residues. Germline CDR1 LNHDA, CDR2 SQIVND (reference sequence). CDR3 sequence (DNA): TGTGCCAGTAGTGATACAGGTGGATCTAGCACAGATACGCAGTATTTT. Translation gives CASSDTGGSSTDTQYF.

The chain carries TRBV4-1 and TRBJ2-7, with 8 bases aligning to TRBD2. CDR1 and CDR2 from the germline V gene are MGHRA and YSYEKL. The CDR3 covers 17 residues. V lost 0 bases and J lost 2; bases outside the gene matches: 9. This chain's CDR3 is CASSQDQVSGATYEQYF. The CDR3, as DNA: TGCGCCAGCAGCCAAGATCAAGTTAGCGGGGCCACCTACGAGCAGTACTTC.

This clone was observed a few times. The chain recombines TRBV19 with TRBJ1-5; 8 bases are shared with TRBD1. Per the germline V gene, CDR1 is LNHDA and CDR2 is SQIVND (reference sequence). After removal of 5 bases from V and 7 bases from J, the junction contained 4 bases not matched to a gene. The CDR3 is 13 residues long. CDR3 residues: CASSQQGDQPQHF. Here the CDR3 DNA reads TGTGCCAGTAGTCAACAGGGGGACCAGCCCCAGCATTTT.

CDR3 protein: CASSVATNSGRYQETQYF. The CDR3 DNA reads TGTGCCAGCAGCGTAGCTACTAATAGCGGGCGGTACCAAGAGACCCAGTACTTC. The chain has TRBV9 and TRBJ2-5; 7 bases fit TRBD2. With V trimmed by 0 bases and J by 0 bases, 11 bases remained unmatched. The CDR3 is made up of 18 amino acids. Germline V gene sequence: CDR1 SGDLS, CDR2 YYNGEE.

The chain recombines TRBV6-1 with TRBJ2-7; the D gene is possibly TRBD1 (6 bases). The CDR3 length is 14 residues. The germline V gene encodes CDR1 MNHNS and CDR2 SASEGT. Trimming cost V 0 bases and J 3 bases, with 9 bases left between them. DNA of the CDR3: TGTGCCAGCAGTGAAGCGGACAGAAGCTACGAGCAGTACTTC. This codes for CASSEADRSYEQYF.

The chain carries TRBV6-6 and TRBJ2-7; a weak D match, TRBD2 (5 bases). Trimming cost V 5 bases and J 0 bases, with 5 bases left between them. There are 12 residues in the CDR3. Germline V lookup: CDR1 MNHNY, CDR2 SVGAGI (reference sequence). For the CDR3, the DNA is TGTGCCAGCAGTGGGAGCTCCTACGAGCAGTACTTC. This sequence encodes CASSGSSYEQYF.

The gene calls are TRBV30 and TRBJ2-1; 12 nucleotides agree with TRBD2. The CDR3 contains 14 residues. Germline CDR1 reads GTSNPN; CDR2 reads SVGIG (reference sequence). Trimming took 5 bases from V and 9 from J; bases not matched to a gene: 8. CDR3 loop: CAWSGTSGWGEQFF. The CDR3 DNA reads as TGTGCCTGGTCCGGGACTAGCGGGTGGGGTGAGCAGTTCTTC.

This chain uses TRBV18 with TRBJ1-5, with 7 nucleotides matching TRBD1. The CDR3 runs to 15 residues. CDR1 KGHSH and CDR2 LQKENI come from the germline V gene. V was pared by 3 bases and J by 4 bases, with 6 bases of the junction left unmatched. CDR3 in amino acids: CASSPTGDGNQPQHF. The CDR3 region has the DNA TGTGCCAGCTCACCCACAGGGGATGGTAATCAGCCCCAGCATTTT.

V is TRBV27 and J is TRBJ2-1; maybe TRBD1 (5 bases). This CDR3 is 13 amino acids long. Germline CDR1 and CDR2: MNHEY and SMNVEV (reference sequence). V was pared by 5 bases and J by 10 bases, with 15 bases between. CDR3 in amino acids: CASSPLDSREQFF. CDR3 bases: TGTGCCAGCAGTCCTCTCGACAGCCGAGAGCAGTTCTTC.

The gene calls are TRBV7-2 and TRBJ2-1, with D maybe TRBD2 (6 bases). Deletions cut 6 bases from V and 10 bases from J, with 19 bases between. The germline V gene has CDR1 SGHTA and CDR2 FQGNSA. The CDR3 consists of 14 residues. CDR3 DNA sequence: TGTGCCAGCAGTTTCGTGGAGGGACCGCAGGAGCAGTTCTTC. It is translated as CASSFVEGPQEQFF.

V usage is TRBV30 and J usage is TRBJ1-1; 7 bases match TRBD1. Losses at the gene ends were 4 bases for V and 0 bases for J; bases not matched to a gene: 2. The CDR3 has 13 residues. CDR1 is GTSNPN and CDR2 is SVGIG in the germline V gene (reference sequence). The chain's CDR3 is CAWNRGMNTEAFF. The CDR3 coding sequence is TGTGCCTGGAACAGGGGAATGAACACTGAAGCTTTCTTT.

The genes are TRBV3-1 (or the pseudogene TRBV3-2) and TRBJ2-7; 8 bases are a match to TRBD1. The CDR3 has 15 amino acids. Germline V gene data show CDR1 as LGHDT and CDR2 as YNNKEL (reference sequence). The V segment lost 1 base and the J segment 6 bases; nucleotides outside the gene matches: 8. The CDR3 region is CASSQATGEVGEQYF. CDR3 nucleotides: TGTGCCAGCAGCCAAGCGACAGGGGAAGTTGGCGAGCAGTACTTC.

The V gene is TRBV7-9, the J gene TRBJ2-1; 10 nucleotides match TRBD2. This CDR3 is 16 amino acids long. After removal of 2 bases from V and 1 base from J, the junction contained 2 bases not matched to a gene. The germline V gene encodes CDR1 SEHNR and CDR2 FQNEAQ (reference sequence). DNA of the CDR3: TGTGCCAGCAGCTTACTAGCGGGAGCGTCCTACAATGAGCAGTTCTTC. This gives the protein CASSLLAGASYNEQFF.

This chain uses TRBV3-1 (or the pseudogene TRBV3-2) with TRBJ2-1; D gene uncertain. The germline gives CDR1 LGHDT, CDR2 YNNKEL (reference sequence). V was clipped by 1 base and J by 8 bases, with 6 bases between them. The CDR3 has 12 residues. The CDR3 here is CASSQANYEQFF. CDR3 nucleotide sequence: TGTGCCAGCAGCCAAGCAAACTATGAGCAGTTCTTC.

The rearrangement uses TRBV24-1 and TRBJ2-2, with 15 bases that match TRBD2. There are 17 residues in the CDR3. V lost 4 bases to trimming and J lost 6 bases; unmatched junction nucleotides: 5. Germline V gene sequence: CDR1 KGHDR, CDR2 SFDVKD. CDR3 in amino acids: CATSEGLAGGGAGELFF. The CDR3 DNA sequence: TGTGCCACCAGTGAGGGACTAGCGGGAGGCGGCGCCGGGGAGCTGTTTTTT.